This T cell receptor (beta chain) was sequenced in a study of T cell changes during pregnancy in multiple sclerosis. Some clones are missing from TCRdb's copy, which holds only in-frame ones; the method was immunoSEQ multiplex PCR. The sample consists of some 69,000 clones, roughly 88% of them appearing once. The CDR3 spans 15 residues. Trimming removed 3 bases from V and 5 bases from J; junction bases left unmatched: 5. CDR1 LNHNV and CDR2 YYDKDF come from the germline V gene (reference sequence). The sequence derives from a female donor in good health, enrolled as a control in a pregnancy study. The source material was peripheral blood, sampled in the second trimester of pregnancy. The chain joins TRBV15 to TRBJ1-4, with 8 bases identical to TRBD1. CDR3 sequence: CATSSRDRQNEKLFF. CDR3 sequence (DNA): TGTGCCACCAGCAGCCGGGACAGGCAGAATGAAAAACTGTTTTTT.